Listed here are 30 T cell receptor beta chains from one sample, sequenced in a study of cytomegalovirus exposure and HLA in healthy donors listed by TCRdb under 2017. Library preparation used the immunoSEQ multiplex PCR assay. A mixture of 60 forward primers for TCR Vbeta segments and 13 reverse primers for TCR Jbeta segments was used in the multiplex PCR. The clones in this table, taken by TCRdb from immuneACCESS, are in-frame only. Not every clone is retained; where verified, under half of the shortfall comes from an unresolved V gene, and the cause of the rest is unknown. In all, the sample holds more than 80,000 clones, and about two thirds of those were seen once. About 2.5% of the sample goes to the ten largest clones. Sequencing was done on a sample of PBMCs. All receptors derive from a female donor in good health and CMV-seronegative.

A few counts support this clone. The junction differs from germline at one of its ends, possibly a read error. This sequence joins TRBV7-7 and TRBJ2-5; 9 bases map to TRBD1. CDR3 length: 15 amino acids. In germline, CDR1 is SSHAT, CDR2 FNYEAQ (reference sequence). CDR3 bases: TGTGCTAGCAGCCCAGGGACAGGGAGCCAAGAGACCCAGTACTTC. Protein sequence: CASSPGTGSQETQYF.

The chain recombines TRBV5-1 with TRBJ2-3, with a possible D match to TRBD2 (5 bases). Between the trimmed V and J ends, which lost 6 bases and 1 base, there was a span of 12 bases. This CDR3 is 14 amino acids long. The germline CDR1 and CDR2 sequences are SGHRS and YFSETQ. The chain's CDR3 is CASIPPEGTDTQYF. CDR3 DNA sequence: TGCGCCAGCATTCCCCCGGAGGGCACAGATACGCAGTATTTT.

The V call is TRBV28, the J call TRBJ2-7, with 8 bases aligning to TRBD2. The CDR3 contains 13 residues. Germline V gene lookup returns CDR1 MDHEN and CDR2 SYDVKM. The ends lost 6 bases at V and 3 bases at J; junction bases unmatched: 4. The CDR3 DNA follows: TGTGCCAGCAGCCGGGGACTAGTCTACGAGCAGTACTTC. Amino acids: CASSRGLVYEQYF.

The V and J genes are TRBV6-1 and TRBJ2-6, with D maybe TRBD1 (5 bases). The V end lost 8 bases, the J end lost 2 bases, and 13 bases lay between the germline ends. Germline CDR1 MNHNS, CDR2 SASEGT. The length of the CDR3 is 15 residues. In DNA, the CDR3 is TGTGCCAGCCTTAGCTCCAGGGCTGGGGCCAACGTCCTGACTTTC. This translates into CASLSSRAGANVLTF.

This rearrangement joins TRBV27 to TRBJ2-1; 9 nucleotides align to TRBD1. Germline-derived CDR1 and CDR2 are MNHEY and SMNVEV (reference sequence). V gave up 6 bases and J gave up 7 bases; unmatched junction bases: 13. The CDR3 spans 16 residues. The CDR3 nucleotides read TGTGCCAGCAGCTCGAACCCGGGACAGGGTTCGAATGAGCAGTTCTTC. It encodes CASSSNPGQGSNEQFF.

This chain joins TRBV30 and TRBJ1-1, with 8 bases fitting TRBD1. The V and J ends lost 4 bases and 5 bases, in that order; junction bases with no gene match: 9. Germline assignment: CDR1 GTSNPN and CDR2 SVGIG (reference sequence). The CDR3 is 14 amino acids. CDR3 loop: CAWTLMTGVTEAFF. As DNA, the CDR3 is TGTGCCTGGACGCTGATGACAGGGGTAACTGAAGCTTTCTTT.

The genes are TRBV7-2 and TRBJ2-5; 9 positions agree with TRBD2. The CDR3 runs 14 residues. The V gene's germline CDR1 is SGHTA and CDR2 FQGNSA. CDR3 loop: CASVGGRAGETQYF. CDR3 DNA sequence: TGTGCTTCCGTTGGCGGGAGGGCCGGGGAGACCCAGTACTTC.

CDR3 amino acids: CASSYSTGGIYGYTF. The DNA of the CDR3 is TGTGCCAGCAGTTACTCGACAGGGGGGATCTATGGCTACACCTTC. This sequence joins TRBV6-5 and TRBJ1-2; the match to TRBD1 covers 9 bases. Germline CDR1 is MNHEY and CDR2 is SVGAGI. The CDR3 has 15 amino acids. V shed 0 bases and J 4 bases; nucleotides not matched to a gene: 3.

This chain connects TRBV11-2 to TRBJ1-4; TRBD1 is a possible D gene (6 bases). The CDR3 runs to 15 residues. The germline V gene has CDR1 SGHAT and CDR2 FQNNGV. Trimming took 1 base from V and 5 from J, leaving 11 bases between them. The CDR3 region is CASSLGTGKNEKLFF. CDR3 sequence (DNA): TGTGCCAGCAGCTTAGGAACAGGGAAGAATGAAAAACTGTTTTTT.

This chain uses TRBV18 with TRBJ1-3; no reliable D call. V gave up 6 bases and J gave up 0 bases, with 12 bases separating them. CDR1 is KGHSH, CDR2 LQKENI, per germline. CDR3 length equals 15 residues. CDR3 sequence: CASSRSKSSGNTIYF. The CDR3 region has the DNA TGTGCCAGCTCCCGCTCGAAGAGCTCTGGAAACACCATATATTTT. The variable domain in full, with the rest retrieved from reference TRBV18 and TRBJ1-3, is NAGVMQNPRHLVRRRGQEARLRCSPMKGHSHVYWYRQLPEEGLKFMVYLQKENIIDESGMPKERFSAEFPKEGPSILRIQQVVRGDSAAYFCASSRSKSSGNTIYFGEGSWLTVV.

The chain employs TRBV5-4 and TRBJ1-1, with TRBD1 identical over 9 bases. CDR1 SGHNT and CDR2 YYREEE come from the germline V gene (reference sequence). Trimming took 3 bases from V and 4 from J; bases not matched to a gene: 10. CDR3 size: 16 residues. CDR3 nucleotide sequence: TGTGCCAGCAGCTCTGCCCCGGGACAGGGTTTCACTGAAGCTTTCTTT. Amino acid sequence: CASSSAPGQGFTEAFF.

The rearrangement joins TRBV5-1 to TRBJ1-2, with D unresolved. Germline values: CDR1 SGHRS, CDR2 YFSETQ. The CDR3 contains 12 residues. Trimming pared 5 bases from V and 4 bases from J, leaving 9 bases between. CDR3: CASSSQSYGYTF. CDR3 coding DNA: TGCGCCAGCAGTTCTCAGTCCTATGGCTACACCTTC.

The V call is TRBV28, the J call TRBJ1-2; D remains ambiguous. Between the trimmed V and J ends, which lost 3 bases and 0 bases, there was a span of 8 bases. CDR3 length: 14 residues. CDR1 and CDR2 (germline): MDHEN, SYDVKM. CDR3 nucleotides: TGTGCCAGCAGTTTGCTGACAACTAACTATGGCTACACCTTC. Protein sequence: CASSLLTTNYGYTF.

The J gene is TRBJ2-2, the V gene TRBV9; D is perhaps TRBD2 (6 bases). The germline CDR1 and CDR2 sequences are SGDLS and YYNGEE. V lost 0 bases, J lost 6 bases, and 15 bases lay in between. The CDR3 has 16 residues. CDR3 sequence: CASSVAGVSRAGELFF. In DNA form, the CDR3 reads TGTGCCAGCAGCGTAGCGGGGGTGTCCCGTGCCGGGGAGCTGTTTTTT.

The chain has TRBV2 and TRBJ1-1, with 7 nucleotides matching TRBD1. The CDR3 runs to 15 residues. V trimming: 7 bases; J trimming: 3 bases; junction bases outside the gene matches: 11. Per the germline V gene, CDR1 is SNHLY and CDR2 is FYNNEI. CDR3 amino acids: CASKRGLLGDTEAFF. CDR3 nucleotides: TGTGCCAGCAAAAGGGGGCTTCTAGGGGACACTGAAGCTTTCTTT.

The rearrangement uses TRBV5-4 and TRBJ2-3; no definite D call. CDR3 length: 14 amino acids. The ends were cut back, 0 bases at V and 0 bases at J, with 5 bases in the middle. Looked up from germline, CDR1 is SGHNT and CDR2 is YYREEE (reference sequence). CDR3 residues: CASSLAQSTDTQYF. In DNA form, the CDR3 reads TGTGCCAGCAGCTTGGCCCAAAGCACAGATACGCAGTATTTT. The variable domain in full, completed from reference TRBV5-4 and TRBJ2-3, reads ETGVTQSPTHLIKTRGQQVTLRCSSQSGHNTVSWYQQALGQGPQFIFQYYREEENGRGNFPPRFSGLQFPNYSSELNVNALELDDSALYLCASSLAQSTDTQYFGPGTRLTVL.

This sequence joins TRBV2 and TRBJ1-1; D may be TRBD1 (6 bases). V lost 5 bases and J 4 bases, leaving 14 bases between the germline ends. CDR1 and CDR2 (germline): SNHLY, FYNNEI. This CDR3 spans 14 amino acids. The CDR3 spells CASSYRESGTEAFF. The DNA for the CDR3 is TGTGCCAGCAGTTACAGGGAGTCCGGCACTGAAGCTTTCTTT.

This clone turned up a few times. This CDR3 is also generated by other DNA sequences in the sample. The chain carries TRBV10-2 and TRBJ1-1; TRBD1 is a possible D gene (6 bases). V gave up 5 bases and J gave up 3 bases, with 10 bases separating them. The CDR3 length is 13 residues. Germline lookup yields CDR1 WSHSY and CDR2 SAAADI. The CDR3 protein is CASSRDTYTEAFF. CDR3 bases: TGCGCCAGCAGTCGGGACACCTACACTGAAGCTTTCTTT.

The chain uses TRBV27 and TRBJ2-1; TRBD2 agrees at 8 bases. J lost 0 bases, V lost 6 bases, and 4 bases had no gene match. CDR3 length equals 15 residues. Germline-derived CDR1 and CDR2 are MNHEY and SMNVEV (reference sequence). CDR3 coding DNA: TGTGCCAGCAGATCACTAGCGGCCTCCTACAATGAGCAGTTCTTC. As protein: CASRSLAASYNEQFF.

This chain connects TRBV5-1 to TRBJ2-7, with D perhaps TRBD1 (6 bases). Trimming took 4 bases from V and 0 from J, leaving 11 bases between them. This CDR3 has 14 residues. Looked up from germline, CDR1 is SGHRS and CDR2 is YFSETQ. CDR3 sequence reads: CASSETDSSYEQYF. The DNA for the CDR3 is TGCGCCAGCAGCGAAACGGACAGCTCCTACGAGCAGTACTTC.

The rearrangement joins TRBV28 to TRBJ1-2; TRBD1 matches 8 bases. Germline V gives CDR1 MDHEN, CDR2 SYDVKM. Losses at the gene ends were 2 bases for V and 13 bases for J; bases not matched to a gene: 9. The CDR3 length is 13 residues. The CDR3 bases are TGTGCCAGCAGTTTAATTGGACAGGGTGGTTCCACCTTC. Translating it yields CASSLIGQGGSTF.

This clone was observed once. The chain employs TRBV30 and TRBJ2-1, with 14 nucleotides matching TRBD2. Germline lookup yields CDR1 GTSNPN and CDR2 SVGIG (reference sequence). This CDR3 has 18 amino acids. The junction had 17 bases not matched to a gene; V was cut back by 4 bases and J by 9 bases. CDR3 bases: TGTGCCTGGATACAGGGTGGGGGACTAGCGGGAGTCATCAGTGAGCAGTTCTTC. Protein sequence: CAWIQGGGLAGVISEQFF. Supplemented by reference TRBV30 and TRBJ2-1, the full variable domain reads SQTIHQWPATLVQPVGSPLSLECTVEGTSNPNLYWYRQAAGRGLQLLFYSVGIGQISSEVPQNLSASRPQDRQFILSSKKLLLSDSGFYLCAWIQGGGLAGVISEQFFGPGTRLTVL.

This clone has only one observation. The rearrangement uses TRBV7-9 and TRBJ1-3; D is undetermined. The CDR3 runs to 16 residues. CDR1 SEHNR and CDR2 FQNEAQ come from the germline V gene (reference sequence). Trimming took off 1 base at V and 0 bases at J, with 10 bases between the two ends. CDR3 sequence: CASSLGGLRSGNTIYF. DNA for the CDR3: TGTGCCAGCAGCTTAGGCGGCCTCCGCTCTGGAAACACCATATATTTT.

CDR3 coding DNA: TGTGCCAGCTCCCTGACTAGCGGCACCGGGGAGCTGTTTTTT. Translating gives CASSLTSGTGELFF. The V and J genes are TRBV18 and TRBJ2-2; TRBD2 matches 9 bases. CDR1 KGHSH and CDR2 LQKENI come from the germline V gene. The CDR3 is 14 residues long. Unmatched junction bases numbered 3, after V lost 6 bases and J lost 4 bases.

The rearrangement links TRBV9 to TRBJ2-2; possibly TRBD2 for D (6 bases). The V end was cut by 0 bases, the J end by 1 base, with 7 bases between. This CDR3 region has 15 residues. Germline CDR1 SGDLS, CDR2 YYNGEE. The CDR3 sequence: CASSVDGGNTGELFF. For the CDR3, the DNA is TGTGCCAGCAGCGTAGACGGGGGGAACACCGGGGAGCTGTTTTTT.

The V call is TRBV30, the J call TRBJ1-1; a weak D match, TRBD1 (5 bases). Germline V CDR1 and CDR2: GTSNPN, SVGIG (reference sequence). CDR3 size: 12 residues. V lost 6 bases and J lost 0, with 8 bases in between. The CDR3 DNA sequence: TGTGCCTGTGCACAGGTGAACACTGAAGCTTTCTTT. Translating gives CACAQVNTEAFF.

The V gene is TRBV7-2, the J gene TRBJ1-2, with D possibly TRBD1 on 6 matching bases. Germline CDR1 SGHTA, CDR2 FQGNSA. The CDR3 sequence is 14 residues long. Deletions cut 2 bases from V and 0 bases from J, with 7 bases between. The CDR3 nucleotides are TGTGCCAGCAGCTTAACAGGGACTAACTATGGCTACACCTTC. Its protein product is CASSLTGTNYGYTF.

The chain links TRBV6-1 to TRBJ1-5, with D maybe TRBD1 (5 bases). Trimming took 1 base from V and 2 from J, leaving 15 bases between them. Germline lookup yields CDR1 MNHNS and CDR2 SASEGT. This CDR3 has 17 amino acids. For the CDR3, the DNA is TGTGCCAGCAGTGAAGTTCTCGGGGGGATCGGCAATCAGCCCCAGCATTTT. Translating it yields CASSEVLGGIGNQPQHF.

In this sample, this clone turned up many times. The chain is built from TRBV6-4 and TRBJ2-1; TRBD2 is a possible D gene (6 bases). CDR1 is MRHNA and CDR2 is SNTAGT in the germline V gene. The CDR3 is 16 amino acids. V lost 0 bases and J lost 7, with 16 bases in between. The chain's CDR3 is CASSDSIAAPGNEQFF. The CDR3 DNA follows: TGTGCCAGCAGTGACTCGATAGCGGCCCCAGGTAATGAGCAGTTCTTC.

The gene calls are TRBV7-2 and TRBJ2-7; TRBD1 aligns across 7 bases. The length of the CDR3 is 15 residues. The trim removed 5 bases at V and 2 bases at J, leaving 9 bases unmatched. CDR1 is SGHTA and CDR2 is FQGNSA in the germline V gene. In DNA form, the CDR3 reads TGTGCCAGCAGCCTCCGGCAGGGGGAACCCTACGAGCAGTACTTC. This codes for CASSLRQGEPYEQYF.